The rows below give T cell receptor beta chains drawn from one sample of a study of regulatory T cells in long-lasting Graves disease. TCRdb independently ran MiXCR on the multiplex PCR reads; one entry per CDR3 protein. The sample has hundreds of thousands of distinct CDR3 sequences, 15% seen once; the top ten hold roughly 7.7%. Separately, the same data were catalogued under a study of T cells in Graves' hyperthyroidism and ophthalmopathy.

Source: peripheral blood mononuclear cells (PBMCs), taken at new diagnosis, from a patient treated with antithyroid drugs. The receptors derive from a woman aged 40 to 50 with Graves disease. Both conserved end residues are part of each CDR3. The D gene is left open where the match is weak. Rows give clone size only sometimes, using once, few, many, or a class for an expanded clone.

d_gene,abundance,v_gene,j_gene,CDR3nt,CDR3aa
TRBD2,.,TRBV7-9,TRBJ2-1,TGTGCCAGCAGCTTATATTCTAGCGGCCTTAACAATGAGCAGTTCTTC,CASSLYSSGLNNEQFF
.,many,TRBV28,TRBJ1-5,TGTGCCAGCAGTCTAACCGGGACTGGGGACAATCAGCCCCAGCATTTT,CASSLTGTGDNQPQHF
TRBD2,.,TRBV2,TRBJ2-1,TGTGCCAGCAGCGGGGGGACTAGCGGGAGTCCTGATGAGCAGTTCTTC,CASSGGTSGSPDEQFF
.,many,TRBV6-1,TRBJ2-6,TGTGCCAGCAGACAGGATTCTGGGGCCAACGTCCTGACTTTC,CASRQDSGANVLTF
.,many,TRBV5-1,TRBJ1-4,TGCGCCAGCAGCTTTGGGGGGCTAAATGAAAAACTGTTTTTT,CASSFGGLNEKLFF
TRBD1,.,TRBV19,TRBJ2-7,TGTGCCAGTAGTGGGGGACAGGGCACCTACGATCAGTACTTC,CASSGGQGTYDQYF
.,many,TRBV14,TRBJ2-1,TGTGCCAGCAGCCTTTGGAAGAAGGGCCTGAGCTCCTACAATGAGCAGTTCTTC,CASSLWKKGLSSYNEQFF
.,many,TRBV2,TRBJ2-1,TGTGCCAGCAACCCCCAGGGGTACAATGAGCAGTTCTTC,CASNPQGYNEQFF
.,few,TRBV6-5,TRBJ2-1,TGTGCCAGCAGTTTTTTAGCCGGGCCCTCCAATGAGCAGTTCTTC,CASSFLAGPSNEQFF
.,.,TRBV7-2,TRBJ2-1,TGTGCCAGCAGCTTAGTGAACATCGATGAGCAGTTCTTC,CASSLVNIDEQFF
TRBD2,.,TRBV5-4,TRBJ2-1,TGTGCCAGCAGCCCGAGACTAGCGGGAGCTTCGGCGAGCTCCTACAATGAGCAGTTCTTC,CASSPRLAGASASSYNEQFF
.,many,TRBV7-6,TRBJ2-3,TGTGCCAGCAGCTTAGCGGTGGGAGATACGCAGTATTTT,CASSLAVGDTQYF
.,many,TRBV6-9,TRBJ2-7,TGTGCCAGCAGTTACTCCCCCATGGGAGAGGGGAACTCCTACGAGCAGTACTTC,CASSYSPMGEGNSYEQYF
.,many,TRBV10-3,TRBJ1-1,TGTGCCATCATGCTCGGACTGAACACTGAAGCTTTCTTT,CAIMLGLNTEAFF
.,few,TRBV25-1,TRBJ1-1,TGTGCCAGCAGTGCGTTGGGACACCGCACTGAAGCTTTCTTT,CASSALGHRTEAFF
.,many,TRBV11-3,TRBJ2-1,TGTGCCAGCAGATCGGGACTCAACAATGAGCAGTTCTTC,CASRSGLNNEQFF
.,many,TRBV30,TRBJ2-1,TGTGCCTGGAAAGTGCGAACCGTCGGTGAGCAGTTCTTC,CAWKVRTVGEQFF
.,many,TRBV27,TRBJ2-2,TGTGCCAGCAGTTTCCGCCAGGGGTCGGTGTCCGGGGAGCTGTTTTTT,CASSFRQGSVSGELFF
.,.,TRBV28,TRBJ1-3,TGTGCCGGCAGTTTATTGGGACCCTACTCTGGAAACACCATATATTTT,CAGSLLGPYSGNTIYF
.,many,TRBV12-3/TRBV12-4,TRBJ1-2,TGTGCCAGCAGTTTAAACAGCCCGAGGGGCTACACCTTC,CASSLNSPRGYTF
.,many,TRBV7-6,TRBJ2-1,TGTGCCAGCAGCCCCTCAGCGACATACAATGAGCAGTTCTTC,CASSPSATYNEQFF
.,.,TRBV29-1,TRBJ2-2,TGCAGCGTTGAAGCTCCGAACACCGGGGAGCTGTTTTTT,CSVEAPNTGELFF
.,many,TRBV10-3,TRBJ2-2,TGTGCCATCAGTGGAACCCAGAACACCGGGGAGCTGTTTTTT,CAISGTQNTGELFF
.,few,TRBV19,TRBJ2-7,TGTGCCAGTAGTCCCAGGGACACAACCTACGAGCAGTACTTC,CASSPRDTTYEQYF
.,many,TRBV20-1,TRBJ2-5,TGCAGTGCTAGGGGGAGACCGAGGGGGTTTCAAGAGACCCAGTACTTC,CSARGRPRGFQETQYF
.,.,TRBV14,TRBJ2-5,TGTGCCAGCAGCCTCCGAAGAGTGAGCGGTATGACCGGGGAGACCCAGTACTTC,CASSLRRVSGMTGETQYF
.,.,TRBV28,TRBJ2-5,TGTGAAATGGGGAACTACCAAGAGACCCAGTACTTC,CEMGNYQETQYF